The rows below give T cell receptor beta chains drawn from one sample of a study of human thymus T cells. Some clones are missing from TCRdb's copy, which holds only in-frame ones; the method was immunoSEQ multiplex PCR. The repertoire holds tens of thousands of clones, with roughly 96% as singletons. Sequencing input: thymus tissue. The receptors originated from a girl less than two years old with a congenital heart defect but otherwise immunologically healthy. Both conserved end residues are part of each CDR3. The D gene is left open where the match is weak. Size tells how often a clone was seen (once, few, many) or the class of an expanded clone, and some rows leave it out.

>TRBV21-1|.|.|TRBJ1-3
TGTGCCAGCAGCAGATCTGGACAGAGCTACTCCAGCTCTGGAAACACCATATATTTT
CASSRSGQSYSSSGNTIYF
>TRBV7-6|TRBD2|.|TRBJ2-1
TGTGCCAGCAGTACTACTAGCGTCGGGTCCTACAATGAGCAGTTCTTC
CASSTTSVGSYNEQFF
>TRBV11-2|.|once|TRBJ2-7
TGTGCCAGCAGCTTCCTAGCGCTTCCCTCGGGATTTACCTACGAGCAGTACTTC
CASSFLALPSGFTYEQYF
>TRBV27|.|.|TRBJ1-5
TGTGCCAGCAGTTTATCACCAGGGCATCAGCCCCAGCATTTT
CASSLSPGHQPQHF
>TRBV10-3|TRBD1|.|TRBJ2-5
TGTGCCATCAGTGAGTCCGGGGACAGGGATGGGGAAGAGACCCAGTACTTC
CAISESGDRDGEETQYF
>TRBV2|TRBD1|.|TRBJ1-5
TGTGCCAGCAGTGCACAGGGGGCGACTCAGCCCCAGCATTTT
CASSAQGATQPQHF
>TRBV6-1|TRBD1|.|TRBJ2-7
TGTGCCAGCAGACAGGGGGCGGGGGAGCAGTACTTC
CASRQGAGEQYF
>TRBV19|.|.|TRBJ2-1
TGTGCCAGTAGTATCCTAGGGCGCCCGAGCTCCTACAATGAGCAGTTCTTC
CASSILGRPSSYNEQFF
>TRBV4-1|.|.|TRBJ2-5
TGCGCCAGCAGCCAAGATGACTCGTACCAAGAGACCCAGTACTTC
CASSQDDSYQETQYF
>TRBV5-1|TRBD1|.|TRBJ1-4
TGCGCCAGCAGCCCAACGTGGACAGGGGCAGATAATATTATAGCTAATGAAAAACTGTTTTTT
CASSPTWTGADNIIANEKLFF
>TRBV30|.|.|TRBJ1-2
TGTGCCTGGAGTGGGGCGGGGCATGGCTACACCTTC
CAWSGAGHGYTF
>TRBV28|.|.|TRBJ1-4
TGTGCCAGCAGCCGCGGAGGGGCGAATGAAAAACTGTTTTTT
CASSRGGANEKLFF
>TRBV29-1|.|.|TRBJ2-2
TGCAGCGTTCCGGACAGTTCCGGGGAGCTGTTTTTT
CSVPDSSGELFF
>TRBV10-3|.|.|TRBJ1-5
TGTGCCATCAGTGAGTTTCGGACACTTAGCAATCAGCCCCAGCATTTT
CAISEFRTLSNQPQHF
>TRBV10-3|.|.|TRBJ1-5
TGTGCCACCTCCTCCGACAGGCGTACTCTAAATCAGCCCCAGCATTTT
CATSSDRRTLNQPQHF
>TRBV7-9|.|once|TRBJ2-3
TGTGCCAGCAGCCAACCCCATGACCGGGCCCCCACAGATACGCAGTATTTT
CASSQPHDRAPTDTQYF
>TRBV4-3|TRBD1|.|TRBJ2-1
TGCGCCAGCAGCCCCCGGGACAGGGGGCCCTGGACGCTCTACAATGAGCAGTTCTTC
CASSPRDRGPWTLYNEQFF
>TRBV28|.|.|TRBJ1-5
TGTGCCAGCAGTCCGAACGGAGGGGTCTATCAGCCCCAGCATTTT
CASSPNGGVYQPQHF
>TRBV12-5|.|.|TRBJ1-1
TGTGCTAGTGAGGAGAGGGGCGTTTTCATGAACACTGAAGCTTTCTTT
CASEERGVFMNTEAFF
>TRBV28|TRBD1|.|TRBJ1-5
TGTGCCAGCAGCACCTTGGGACAGTCATACAATCAGCCCCAGCATTTT
CASSTLGQSYNQPQHF
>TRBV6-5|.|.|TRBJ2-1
TGTGCCAGCAGTTACTGTGCAGGCTCCTACAATGAGCAGTTCTTC
CASSYCAGSYNEQFF
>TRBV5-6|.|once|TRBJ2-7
TGTGCCAGCAGCTTGATCGAAGTGGGGGAACCCTACGAGCAGTACTTC
CASSLIEVGEPYEQYF
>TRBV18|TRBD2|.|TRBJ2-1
TGTGCCAGCTCACCGACGGGACTAGCGGGGGTATACAATGAGCAGTTCTTC
CASSPTGLAGVYNEQFF
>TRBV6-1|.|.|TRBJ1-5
TGTGCCAGCCAGGGGTCCCTTCAGCCCCAGCATTTT
CASQGSLQPQHF
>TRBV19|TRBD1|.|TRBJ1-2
TGTGCCAGTAGTTACGGACAGGGCATAAGAACTAACTATGGCTACACCTTC
CASSYGQGIRTNYGYTF
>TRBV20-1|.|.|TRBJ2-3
TGCAGTGACGAGGACCCTGTGCCCCAGTATTTT
CSDEDPVPQYF
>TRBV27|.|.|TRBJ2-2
TGTGCCAGCAGTGCGACAAACCGGGACGCGAACACCGGGGAGCTGTTTTTT
CASSATNRDANTGELFF